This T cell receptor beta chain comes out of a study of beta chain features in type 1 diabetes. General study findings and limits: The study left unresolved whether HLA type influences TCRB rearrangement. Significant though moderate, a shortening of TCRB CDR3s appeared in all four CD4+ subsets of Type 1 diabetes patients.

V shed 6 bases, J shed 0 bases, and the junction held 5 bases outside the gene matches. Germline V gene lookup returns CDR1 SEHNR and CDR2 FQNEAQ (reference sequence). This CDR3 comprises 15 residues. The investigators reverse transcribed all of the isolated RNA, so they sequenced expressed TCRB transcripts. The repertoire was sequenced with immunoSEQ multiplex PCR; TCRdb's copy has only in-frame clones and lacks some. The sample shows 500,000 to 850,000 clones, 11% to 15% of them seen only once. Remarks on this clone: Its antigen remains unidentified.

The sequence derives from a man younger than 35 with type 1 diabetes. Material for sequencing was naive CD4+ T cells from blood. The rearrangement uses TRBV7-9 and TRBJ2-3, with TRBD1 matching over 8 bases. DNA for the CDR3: TGTGCCAGCAGTCTTTGGACAGGGAGCACAGATACGCAGTATTTT. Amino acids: CASSLWTGSTDTQYF.